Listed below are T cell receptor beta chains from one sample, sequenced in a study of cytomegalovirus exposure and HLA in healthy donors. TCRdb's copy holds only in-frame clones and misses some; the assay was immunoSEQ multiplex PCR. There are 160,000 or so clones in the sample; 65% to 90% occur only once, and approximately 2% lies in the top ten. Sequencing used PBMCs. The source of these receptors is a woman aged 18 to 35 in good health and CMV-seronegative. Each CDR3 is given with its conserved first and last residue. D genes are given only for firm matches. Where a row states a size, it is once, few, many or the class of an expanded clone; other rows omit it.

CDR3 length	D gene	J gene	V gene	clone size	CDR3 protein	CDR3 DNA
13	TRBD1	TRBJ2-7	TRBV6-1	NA	CASSGGQGGEQYF	TGTGCCAGCAGTGGAGGACAGGGAGGTGAGCAGTACTTC
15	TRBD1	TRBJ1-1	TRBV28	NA	CASDHRDRGNTEAFF	TGTGCCAGTGATCACCGGGACAGGGGAAACACTGAAGCTTTCTTT
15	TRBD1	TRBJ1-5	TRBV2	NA	CASSEGQGANQPQHF	TGTGCCAGCAGCGAGGGACAGGGGGCCAATCAGCCCCAGCATTTT
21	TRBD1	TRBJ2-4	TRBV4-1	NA	CASSQPPIYGTGVAGRDIQYF	TGCGCCAGCAGCCAACCGCCCATCTACGGGACAGGGGTTGCCGGTAGGGACATTCAGTACTTC
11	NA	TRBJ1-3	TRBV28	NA	CASIEGETIYF	TGTGCCAGCATAGAAGGGGAAACCATATATTTT
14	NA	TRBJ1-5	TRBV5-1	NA	CASSTGRDNQPQHF	TGCGCCAGCAGCACCGGAAGGGACAACCAGCCCCAGCATTTT
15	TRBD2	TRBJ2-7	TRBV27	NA	CASSFGGAGSYEQYF	TGTGCCAGCAGTTTCGGGGGGGCGGGATCCTATGAGCAGTACTTC
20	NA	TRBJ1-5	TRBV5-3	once	CARSLGQLRSHPYSNQPQHF	TGTGCCAGAAGCTTGGGTCAGCTAAGGAGCCACCCCTATAGCAATCAGCCCCAGCATTTT
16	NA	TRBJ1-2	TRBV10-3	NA	CAPQAGIPKPSYGYTF	TGTGCCCCCCAGGCCGGGATTCCAAAACCCTCCTATGGCTACACCTTC
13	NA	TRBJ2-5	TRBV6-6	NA	CASIRAPEETQYF	TGTGCCAGCATCAGGGCCCCCGAGGAGACCCAGTACTTC
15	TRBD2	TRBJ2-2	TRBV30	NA	CAWRGLAGDTGELFF	TGTGCCTGGAGGGGACTAGCGGGGGACACCGGGGAGCTGTTTTTT
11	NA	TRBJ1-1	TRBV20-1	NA	CSASSRFEAFF	TGCAGTGCTAGTTCGCGCTTTGAAGCTTTCTTT
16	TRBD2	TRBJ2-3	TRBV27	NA	CASSSTTDRAGDTQYF	TGTGCCAGCAGTTCTACGACCGACAGAGCGGGGGATACGCAGTATTTT
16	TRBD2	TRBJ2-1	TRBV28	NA	CASSLIRGEHYNEQFF	TGTGCCAGCAGTTTAATTCGGGGGGAGCACTACAATGAGCAGTTCTTC
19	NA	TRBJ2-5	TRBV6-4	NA	CASSDRGRKTTGMKETQYF	TGTGCCAGCAGTGATCGGGGCCGAAAAACGACAGGAATGAAGGAGACCCAGTACTTC
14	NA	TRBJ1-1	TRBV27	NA	CASSLSGVGTEAFF	TGTGCCAGCAGTTTATCAGGGGTAGGCACTGAAGCTTTCTTT
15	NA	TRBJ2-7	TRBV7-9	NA	CSSSLAAQVSYEQYF	TGTTCCAGCAGCTTAGCGGCACAGGTTTCCTACGAGCAGTACTTC
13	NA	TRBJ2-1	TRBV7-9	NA	CASSLGHANEQFF	TGTGCCAGCAGCTTAGGTCATGCGAATGAGCAGTTCTTC
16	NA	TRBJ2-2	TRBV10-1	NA	CASSPDSSRYTGELFF	TGCGCCAGCAGTCCCGACTCCTCGAGGTACACCGGGGAGCTGTTTTTT
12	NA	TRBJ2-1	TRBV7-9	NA	CASSSLANEQFF	TGTGCCAGCAGCTCACTAGCCAATGAGCAGTTCTTC
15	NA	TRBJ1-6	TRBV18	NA	CASSPSGGQNSPLHF	TGTGCCAGCTCACCATCAGGAGGGCAAAATTCACCCCTCCACTTT
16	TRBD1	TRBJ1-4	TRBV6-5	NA	CASSYATGGYGEKLFF	TGTGCCAGCAGTTACGCTACAGGGGGCTATGGTGAAAAACTGTTTTTT
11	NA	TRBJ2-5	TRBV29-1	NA	CSVVVRETQYF	TGCAGCGTTGTGGTACGGGAGACCCAGTACTTC
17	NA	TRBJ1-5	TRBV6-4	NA	CASSDPPGQYSNQPQHF	TGTGCCAGCAGTGACCCTCCGGGACAATATAGCAATCAGCCCCAGCATTTT
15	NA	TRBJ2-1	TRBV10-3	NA	CAISDSLRTVNEQFF	TGTGCCATCAGTGATTCCTTACGAACAGTGAATGAGCAGTTCTTC
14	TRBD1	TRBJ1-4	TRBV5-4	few	CASSLTGINEKLFF	TGTGCCAGCAGTCTGACAGGGATTAATGAAAAACTGTTTTTT
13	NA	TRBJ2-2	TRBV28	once	CASRAGNTGELFF	TGTGCCAGCAGGGCAGGAAACACCGGGGAGCTGTTTTTT
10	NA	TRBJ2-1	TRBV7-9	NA	CASSLGAQFF	TGTGCCAGCAGCTTAGGGGCGCAGTTCTTC
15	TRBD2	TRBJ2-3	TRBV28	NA	CASSKVSGRGDTQYF	TGTGCCAGCAGTAAGGTTAGCGGGAGGGGCGATACGCAGTATTTT
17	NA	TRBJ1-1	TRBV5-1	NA	CASSLAYLGGTNTEAFF	TGCGCCAGCAGCTTGGCCTACTTGGGGGGTACGAACACTGAAGCTTTCTTT
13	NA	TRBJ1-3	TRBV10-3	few	CAISDQNGNTIYF	TGTGCCATCAGTGACCAGAATGGAAACACCATATATTTT
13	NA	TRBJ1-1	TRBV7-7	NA	CASSQTLNTEAFF	TGTGCCAGCAGCCAAACACTGAACACTGAAGCTTTCTTT
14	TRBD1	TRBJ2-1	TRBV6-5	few	CASTDRASYNEQFF	TGTGCCAGCACTGACAGGGCCTCCTACAATGAGCAGTTCTTC